The 24 T cell receptor beta chains presented below share a single source sample, sequenced in a study of T cell repertoires in aging, cancer and after chemotherapy. Multiplex touch-down PCR with TRB-A/B primers amplified rearranged V-D-J TRB sequences. MiXCR was run by TCRdb on the multiplex PCR reads, yielding one entry per CDR3 protein. The profile shows about 9,800 distinct CDR3 sequences, approximately 40% of them singletons. The template was genomic DNA from peripheral blood, not RNA. The sequencing sample was made of blood. The receptors here all came from a human donor in good health.

With regard to this clonotype: One end of the junction does not line up with germline, which may come from a read error. The chain combines TRBV30 with TRBJ1-1; no definite D call. This CDR3 contains 13 residues. Germline V gives CDR1 GTSNPN, CDR2 SVGIG (reference sequence). CDR3 amino acids: CAWSVGGSLRASF. The CDR3 DNA reads as TGTGCCTGGAGTGTAGGCGGATCCCTGCGGGCTTCCTTT.

The CDR3 nucleotides are TGTGCCAGCAGCTTGTGGAAAGTGCTCGCAAAGACCCAGTACTTC. This codes for CASSLWKVLAKTQYF. The chain couples TRBV5-6 to TRBJ2-5; D uncertain. Trimming left V 1 base short and J 6 bases short, with 16 bases between. CDR1 and CDR2 from the germline V gene are SGHDT and YYEEEE. The CDR3 has 15 amino acids.

By share of the sample, this clonotype is medium-sized. The rearrangement uses TRBV11-1 and TRBJ2-1; D tentatively reads TRBD1 or TRBD2 (5 bases each). Germline CDR1 reads SGHAT; CDR2 reads FQDESV (reference sequence). The length of the CDR3 is 16 residues. V lost 1 base to trimming and J lost 0 bases, with 10 bases between them. Here the CDR3 reads CASSLVGTSSYNEQFF. For the CDR3, the DNA is TGTGCCAGCAGCTTAGTTGGGACCAGCTCCTACAATGAGCAGTTCTTC.

The chain couples TRBV5-1 to TRBJ2-1; no firm D call. The V end was cut by 5 bases, the J end by 3 bases, with 12 bases between. The CDR3 runs 14 residues. Germline V gives CDR1 SGHRS, CDR2 YFSETQ. CDR3 DNA: TGCGCCAGCAGAGCCCTGACGGACTACAATGAGCAGTTCTTC. Protein product: CASRALTDYNEQFF.

The CDR3 DNA follows: TGTGCCAGTAGTCCTCAAGCCCCGACTAGCGGGAGGGCCGTCGGGGAGCTGTTTTTT. Translating it yields CASSPQAPTSGRAVGELFF. The V and J genes are TRBV19 and TRBJ2-2, with 14 bases lining up with TRBD2. The germline V gene has CDR1 LNHDA and CDR2 SQIVND (reference sequence). The J segment lost 7 bases and the V segment lost 5 bases, leaving 15 bases of the junction unmatched. The CDR3 has 19 amino acids. The full variable domain, its missing parts supplied by reference TRBV19 and TRBJ2-2, is DGGITQSPKYLFRKEGQNVTLSCEQNLNHDAMYWYRQDPGQGLRLIYYSQIVNDFQKGDIAEGYSVSREKKESFPLTVTSAQKNPTAFYLCASSPQAPTSGRAVGELFFGEGSRLTVL.

For this clonotype: One end of the junction fails to match germline, which may point to a read error. V is TRBV5-4 and J is TRBJ2-7, with 8 nucleotides matching TRBD1. The CDR3 sequence is 16 residues long. The germline V gene encodes CDR1 SGHNT and CDR2 YYREEE (reference sequence). The DNA for the CDR3 is TGCGCCAGCAGAAACCCGGGACAGGCTACTATCTACGAGCAGTACTTC. It codes for CASRNPGQATIYEQYF.

The genes are TRBV18 and TRBJ1-5; tentatively, D is TRBD1 (5 bases). The V end lost 0 bases, the J end lost 1 base, and 10 bases lay between the germline ends. The CDR3 is 16 amino acids. Germline assignment: CDR1 KGHSH and CDR2 LQKENI. The CDR3 coding sequence is TGTGCCAGCTCACCACCGCAGGGTGGGAGCAATCAGCCCCAGCATTTT. This sequence encodes CASSPPQGGSNQPQHF.

The chain carries TRBV19 and TRBJ2-3; D perhaps matches TRBD1 (5 bases). The V end was cut by 2 bases, the J end by 5 bases, with 11 bases between. CDR1 is LNHDA, CDR2 SQIVND, per germline (reference sequence). The CDR3 length is 14 residues. CDR3 nucleotide sequence: TGTGCCAGTAGTATAAGCAGGGCGGAAGATACGCAGTATTTT. Translated, it gives CASSISRAEDTQYF.

This clonotype was seen a few times. The V and J genes are TRBV12-3 or TRBV12-4 and TRBJ2-5; D is unresolved. V lost 6 bases and J 2 bases, leaving 4 bases between the germline ends. This CDR3 region has 11 residues. DNA for the CDR3: TGTGCCAGCAGGCAGCAAGAGACCCAGTACTTC. As protein: CASRQQETQYF.

CDR3 region: CASGQGNTEAFF. CDR3 coding DNA: TGTGCTAGTGGCCAGGGTAACACTGAAGCTTTCTTT. This chain connects TRBV12-5 to TRBJ1-1; D may be TRBD1 (5 bases). V lost 6 bases and J lost 2, with 7 bases in between. The germline CDR1 and CDR2 sequences are LGHNT and FRNRAP. The CDR3 spans 12 residues.

CDR3 region: CASSPRDSSYNEQFF. In nucleotides, the CDR3 is TGTGCCAGCAGTCCCCGGGACAGTTCCTACAATGAGCAGTTCTTC. This chain connects TRBV27 to TRBJ2-1; TRBD1 aligns across 7 bases. This CDR3 contains 15 residues. Trimming cost V 5 bases and J 1 base; bases outside gene matches: 5. Germline CDR1 MNHEY, CDR2 SMNVEV (reference sequence).

The count of this clonotype is one. This rearrangement joins TRBV12-3 or TRBV12-4 to TRBJ1-1; D perhaps matches TRBD1 (5 bases). The CDR3 has 12 residues. Deletions cut 2 bases from V and 11 bases from J, with 12 bases between. CDR3 nucleotide sequence: TGTGCCAGCAGTTTACTGGGGCAAAGGGCTTTCTTT. Its protein is CASSLLGQRAFF.

A single count supports this clonotype. This chain connects TRBV6-1 to TRBJ2-7, with 9 bases that match TRBD1. The CDR3 sequence is 14 residues long. Germline V gene sequence: CDR1 MNHNS, CDR2 SASEGT. V was clipped by 7 bases and J by 3 bases; unmatched bases: 7. Here the CDR3 reads CASKLDRGSYEQYF. The CDR3 coding sequence is TGTGCCAGCAAATTGGACAGGGGCAGCTACGAGCAGTACTTC.

The rearrangement uses TRBV27 and TRBJ2-7; 13 bases map to TRBD2. V lost 3 bases to trimming and J lost 2 bases; unmatched junction nucleotides: 4. Germline loops: CDR1 MNHEY, CDR2 SMNVEV (reference sequence). The CDR3 covers 16 residues. CDR3 DNA sequence: TGTGCCAGCAGTTTCACAGGGACTAGCGGGACCTACGAGCAGTACTTC. Its protein is CASSFTGTSGTYEQYF.

Judged by abundance, this clonotype is medium-sized. V gene TRBV19 combines with J gene TRBJ2-2, with 10 nucleotides matching TRBD2. The length of the CDR3 is 16 residues. CDR1 and CDR2 (germline): LNHDA, SQIVND (reference sequence). Losses at the gene ends were 6 bases for V and 6 bases for J; bases not matched to a gene: 10. The CDR3 bases are TGTGCCAGTAGAGACTTAGCGGGAGGTTATGCCGGGGAGCTGTTTTTT. Protein product: CASRDLAGGYAGELFF.

This rearrangement joins TRBV5-6 to TRBJ2-5; 8 bases agree with TRBD1. V lost 3 bases and J lost 5; bases outside the gene matches: 9. The CDR3 length is 15 residues. The V gene's germline CDR1 is SGHDT and CDR2 YYEEEE. CDR3: CASSSLRGRSETQYF. Written as DNA, the CDR3 is TGTGCCAGCAGCTCTCTCAGGGGGCGCTCGGAGACCCAGTACTTC.

The gene calls are TRBV6-5 and TRBJ2-2; 8 bases line up with TRBD2. CDR3 length: 17 amino acids. Per germline, CDR1 MNHEY and CDR2 SVGAGI. Trimming took 5 bases from V and 3 from J; bases not matched to a gene: 11. CDR3 protein: CASSRLAPDSYTGELFF. As DNA, the CDR3 is TGTGCCAGCAGTCGACTAGCGCCCGACAGTTACACCGGGGAGCTGTTTTTT.

This clonotype was seen a few times. The rearrangement uses TRBV10-3 and TRBJ2-5; D is possibly TRBD1 or TRBD2 (5 bases each). CDR1 and CDR2 from the germline V gene are ENHRY and SYGVKD. The CDR3 length is 12 residues. Trimming shortened V by 5 bases and J by 6 bases, and 10 bases separated the two germline ends. The CDR3, as DNA: TGTGCCATCAGTCAAGGGGAGAAGACCCAGTACTTC. This sequence encodes CAISQGEKTQYF.

V and J are TRBV7-2 and TRBJ2-2; D possibly corresponds to TRBD1 (6 bases). V lost 3 bases and J lost 1, with 6 bases in between. Germline lookup yields CDR1 SGHTA and CDR2 FQGNSA. The CDR3 has 14 amino acids. CDR3 DNA: TGTGCCAGCAGCTTGACAGGGAACACCGGGGAGCTGTTTTTT. Its protein is CASSLTGNTGELFF. Full variable domain (missing parts from reference TRBV7-2 and TRBJ2-2): GAGVSQSPSNKVTEKGKDVELRCDPISGHTALYWYRQSLGQGLEFLIYFQGNSAPDKSGLPSDRFSAERTGGSVSTLTIQRTQQEDSAVYLCASSLTGNTGELFFGEGSRLTVL.

The chain carries TRBV5-6 and TRBJ1-1; 8 bases fit TRBD1. The germline V gene has CDR1 SGHDT and CDR2 YYEEEE. The CDR3 is 14 amino acids. Trimming cost V 0 bases and J 5 bases; bases outside gene matches: 3. The CDR3 region is CASSLGTGFTEAFF. The CDR3 nucleotides read TGTGCCAGCAGCTTGGGGACAGGGTTTACTGAAGCTTTCTTT.

This chain links TRBV18 with TRBJ1-4; tentatively, D is TRBD1 (5 bases). This CDR3 contains 17 residues. Trimming removed 5 bases at V and 1 base at J, with 17 bases between. CDR1 KGHSH and CDR2 LQKENI come from the germline V gene. The CDR3 reads CASSSYTGTRTNEKLFF. CDR3 nucleotide sequence: TGTGCCAGCTCATCGTACACGGGGACTAGAACTAATGAAAAACTGTTTTTT. The full variable domain, completed using reference TRBV18 and TRBJ1-4, is NAGVMQNPRHLVRRRGQEARLRCSPMKGHSHVYWYRQLPEEGLKFMVYLQKENIIDESGMPKERFSAEFPKEGPSILRIQQVVRGDSAAYFCASSSYTGTRTNEKLFFGSGTQLSVL.

The rearrangement links TRBV19 to TRBJ1-2; 7 bases map to TRBD1. Germline CDR1 reads LNHDA; CDR2 reads SQIVND (reference sequence). Trimming at V came to 4 bases and at J to 4 bases, leaving 3 bases not matched to a gene. This CDR3 contains 13 residues. CDR3 DNA: TGTGCCAGTAGTAGACAGGGTACCTATGGCTACACCTTC. This sequence encodes CASSRQGTYGYTF.

The J gene is TRBJ2-7, the V gene TRBV7-4, with 11 bases identical to TRBD2. The junction had 5 bases not matched to a gene; V was cut back by 7 bases and J by 3 bases. CDR3 length: 14 amino acids. CDR1 and CDR2 from the germline V gene are SGHVT and SQSDAQ. CDR3 sequence: CASNRLAGCYEQYF. CDR3 bases: TGTGCCAGCAACCGACTAGCGGGATGCTACGAGCAGTACTTC.

The table lists this clonotype with a few counts. The rearrangement joins TRBV19 to TRBJ2-1, with 10 bases that match TRBD2. This CDR3 has 16 amino acids. Germline V gene sequence: CDR1 LNHDA, CDR2 SQIVND (reference sequence). Here the CDR3 reads CARRAAGGPRGGEQFF. In nucleotides, the CDR3 is TGTGCTCGTCGGGCAGCGGGAGGGCCGCGGGGCGGTGAGCAGTTCTTC.